This TCR beta chain is from a study of T cell responses to AZD1222 COVID-19 vaccine. Generated by immunoSEQ multiplex PCR, the TCRdb table keeps only in-frame clones and is missing some. The sample includes 150,000 to 200,000 clones, 87% of them seen just once. This clone has a handful of counts. V gave up 7 bases and J gave up 10 bases; unmatched junction bases: 19. CDR3 length: 17 amino acids. Germline V gene sequence: CDR1 SGHRS, CDR2 YFSETQ. The source material was peripheral blood, sampled on day 0 of MenACWY control vaccination. The rearrangement joins TRBV5-1 to TRBJ1-6; TRBD1 matches at 8 bases. The receptor comes from an adult in good health. In DNA form, the CDR3 reads TGCGCCAGCCGACTACCATCGACAGGGGCGGTTCAGTCACCCCTCCACTTT. Its protein is CASRLPSTGAVQSPLHF.